The present T cell receptor beta chain was sequenced within a study of T-cell memory formation after mild COVID-19. The length of the CDR3 is 17 residues. The germline V gene encodes CDR1 MNHEY and CDR2 SVGAGI. V was trimmed by 0 bases and J by 2 bases, leaving 17 bases between them. TCRdb reprocessed the 5' RACE reads via MiXCR and lists one record per CDR3 protein. Among about 280,000 distinct CDR3 sequences listed, approximately 8.4% were seen once. Source material: PBMCs or a T cell subset sorted from them (not recorded which). This chain uses TRBV6-5 with TRBJ2-7, with D maybe TRBD1 (6 bases). This clonotype originated in a man aged 18 to 30 who had mild COVID-19 (a few samples of this study predate the infection). Cell type and time point are not known. The DNA of the CDR3 is TGTGCCAGCAGTTACTCGATAGACGCAGGGGCCCCCTACGAGCAGTACTTC. It yields the protein CASSYSIDAGAPYEQYF.